This T cell receptor (beta chain) was captured by sequencing in a study of siplizumab effects on memory and regulatory T cells (dated by TCRdb to the late 2010s). For the wider study: The study looked at the effect of siplizumab, an anti-CD2 antibody, on alloreactive T-cell subsets in allogeneic mixed lymphocyte reactions made from human PBMCs. What the authors observed across the whole study: The cumulative frequency of alloreactive sequences traceable to unstimulated CD4+ memory T cells was significantly reduced by siplizumab. Roughly 80-96% of proliferating CD4+ or CD8+ clones could not be assigned a naive or memory phenotype. Compared with memory T cells, unstimulated naive T cells appeared more diverse, and naive cells seemed to make a substantial contribution to the alloresponse. In reactions with siplizumab, an average of about 69% of mappable alloreactive CD4+ clones were Treg-derived, compared with roughly 26% in control reactions. Because sequences at frequencies below about 10^-5 were poorly captured, only a minor fraction of alloreactive clones could be mapped back to unstimulated subsets. Whether proliferating Tregs from siplizumab cultures were suppressive was not functionally confirmed.

The library was produced with the immunoSEQ multiplex PCR assay. The deep sequencing platform assayed around 94,000 TCR templates per sample. Genomic DNA extracted from sorted T cells was used for TCRbeta CDR3 sequencing. In the original analysis: The R programming language was used for the clonal analysis of the TCRbeta CDR3 data. Alloreactive CD4+ and CD8+ clones were identified by comparing unstimulated samples to CFSE-low samples taken after the reaction. By matching sequences to the repertoires of sorted unstimulated Treg and non-Treg cells, each alloreactive CD4+ clone was assigned a regulatory or non-regulatory origin. Held by TCRdb, this immuneACCESS table contains in-frame sequences only and omits some clones. Under half of the omission traces to an unresolved V gene where checked; the cause of the rest is unknown. The D gene and trimming were derived from the DNA, and the V and J assignments and clone size from that table. The sample data list some 81,000 clones, and 95% of these were observed just once. The ten largest clones add up to less than 20% of the sample.

Sorted unstimulated T cells and proliferating T cells recovered from mixed lymphocyte reactions underwent TCRbeta CDR3 sequencing. Fresh whole blood from approximately ten HLA-typed healthy donors was used to isolate PBMCs. As for this clone: Its antigen target is currently unknown. It has no much larger one-base neighbor in the sample; base qualities were not kept.

Deletion took 3 bases off V and 3 bases off J, with a span of 3 bases between the germline ends. CDR1 and CDR2 are drawn from the germline V gene: SGHVS, FQNEAQ. Taken from cysteine to phenylalanine, the CDR3 has 11 residues. The entry retains the CDR3 DNA only, 33 bases that are in frame from base 1. Sequencing input: CD8+ T cells sorted from blood. The clonotype originates from a human donor in good health. The rearranged chain carries TRBV7-8 and TRBJ2-7; the D gene lacks a confident call. The CDR3 protein: CASSFNYEQYF. The DNA sequence is TGTGCCAGCAGCTTTAACTACGAGCAGTACTTC.